This T cell receptor (beta chain) was sequenced for a study of blood T cell repertoires in COVID-19. Whole-study context: The origin of the acute and convalescent COVID-19 samples was the United States, Italy and Spain. T cells, B-cell-depleted T cells, or PBMCs supplied cDNA or gDNA.

Adults between about 18 and 89 years of age took part from about 24 US areas. Membership in each cohort depended on participant-reported clinical history. Repertoires were generated with immunoSEQ multiplex PCR, while TCRdb's copy carries only in-frame clones and drops some. The repertoire holds about 150,000 clones, with 84% as singletons. This clone was counted only a few times. The CDR3 has 16 residues. Germline CDR1 and CDR2: SGHRS and YFSETQ. V dropped 4 bases and J dropped 3; count of bases not matched to a gene: 9. The chain is built from TRBV5-1 and TRBJ1-4, with TRBD1 matching 7 bases. The material sequenced was PBMCs or T cells enriched from blood (not recorded which). The TCR originated in a woman aged 45-60 years who had recovered from COVID-19. The CDR3 region has the DNA TGCGCCAGCAGCAGTGAGACAGGGTCCCCTAATGAAAAACTGTTTTTT. This encodes CASSSETGSPNEKLFF.